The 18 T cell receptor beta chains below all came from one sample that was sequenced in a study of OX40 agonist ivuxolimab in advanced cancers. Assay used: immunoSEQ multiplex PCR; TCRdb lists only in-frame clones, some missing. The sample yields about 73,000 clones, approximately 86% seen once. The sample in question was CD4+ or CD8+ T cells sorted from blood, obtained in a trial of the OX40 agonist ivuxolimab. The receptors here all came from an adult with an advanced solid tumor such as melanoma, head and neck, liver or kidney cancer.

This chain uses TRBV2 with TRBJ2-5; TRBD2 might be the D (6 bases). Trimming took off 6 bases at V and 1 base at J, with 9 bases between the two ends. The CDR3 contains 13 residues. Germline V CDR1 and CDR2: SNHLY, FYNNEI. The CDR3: CASSRDFQETQYF. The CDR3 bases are TGTGCCAGCAGCCGGGACTTCCAAGAGACCCAGTACTTC.

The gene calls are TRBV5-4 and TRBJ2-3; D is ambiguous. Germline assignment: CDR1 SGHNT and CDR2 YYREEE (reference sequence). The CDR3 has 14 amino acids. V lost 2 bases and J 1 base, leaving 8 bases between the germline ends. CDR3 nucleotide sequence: TGTGCCAGCAGCTTCGCCGCGGGCACAGATACGCAGTATTTT. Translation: CASSFAAGTDTQYF.

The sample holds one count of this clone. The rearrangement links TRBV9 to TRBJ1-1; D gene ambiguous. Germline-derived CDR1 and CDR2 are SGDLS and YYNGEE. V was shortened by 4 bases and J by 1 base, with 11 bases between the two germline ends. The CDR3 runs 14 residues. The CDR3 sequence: CASSSKTGNTEAFF. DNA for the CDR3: TGTGCCAGCAGCTCCAAAACGGGGAACACTGAAGCTTTCTTT.

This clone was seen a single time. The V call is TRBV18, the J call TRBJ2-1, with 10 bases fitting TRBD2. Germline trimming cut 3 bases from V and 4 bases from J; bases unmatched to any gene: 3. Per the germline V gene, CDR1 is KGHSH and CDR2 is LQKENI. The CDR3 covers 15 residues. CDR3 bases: TGTGCCAGCTCACCCCCAGCGGGAGGGTACAATGAGCAGTTCTTC. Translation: CASSPPAGGYNEQFF. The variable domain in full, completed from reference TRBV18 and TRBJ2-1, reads NAGVMQNPRHLVRRRGQEARLRCSPMKGHSHVYWYRQLPEEGLKFMVYLQKENIIDESGMPKERFSAEFPKEGPSILRIQQVVRGDSAAYFCASSPPAGGYNEQFFGPGTRLTVL.

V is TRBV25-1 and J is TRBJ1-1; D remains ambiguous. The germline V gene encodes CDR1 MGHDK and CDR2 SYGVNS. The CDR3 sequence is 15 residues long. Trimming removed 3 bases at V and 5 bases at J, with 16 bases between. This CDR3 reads CASSDTVFRATEAFF. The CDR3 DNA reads TGTGCCAGCAGTGATACGGTTTTCCGGGCAACTGAAGCTTTCTTT.

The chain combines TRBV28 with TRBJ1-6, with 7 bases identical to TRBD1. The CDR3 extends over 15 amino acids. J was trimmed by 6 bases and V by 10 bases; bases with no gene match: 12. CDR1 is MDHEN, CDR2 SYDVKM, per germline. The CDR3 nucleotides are TGTGCCATTCGGGGACAGCCAAAAATTAATTCACCCCTCCACTTT. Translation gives CAIRGQPKINSPLHF.

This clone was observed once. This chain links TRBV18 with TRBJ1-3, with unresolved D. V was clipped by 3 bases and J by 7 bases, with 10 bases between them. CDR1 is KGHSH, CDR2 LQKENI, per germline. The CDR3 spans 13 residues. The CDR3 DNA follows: TGTGCCAGCTCACCCCCCCCCTGGAACACCATATATTTT. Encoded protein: CASSPPPWNTIYF.

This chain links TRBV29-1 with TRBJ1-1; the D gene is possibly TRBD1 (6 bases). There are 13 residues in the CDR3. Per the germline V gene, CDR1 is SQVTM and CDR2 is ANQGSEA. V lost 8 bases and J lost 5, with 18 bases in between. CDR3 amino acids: CSSTWTEGTEAFF. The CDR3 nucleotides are TGCAGCTCGACTTGGACAGAGGGGACTGAAGCTTTCTTT.

This chain's CDR3 is CASSPGGSGRIDTQYF. As DNA, the CDR3 is TGTGCCAGCAGCCCCGGAGGTAGCGGGAGGATTGATACGCAGTATTTT. This chain links TRBV7-2 with TRBJ2-3; 10 nucleotides agree with TRBD2. Germline CDR1 reads SGHTA; CDR2 reads FQGNSA. Germline trimming cut 5 bases from V and 6 bases from J; bases unmatched to any gene: 11. The CDR3 is made up of 16 amino acids.

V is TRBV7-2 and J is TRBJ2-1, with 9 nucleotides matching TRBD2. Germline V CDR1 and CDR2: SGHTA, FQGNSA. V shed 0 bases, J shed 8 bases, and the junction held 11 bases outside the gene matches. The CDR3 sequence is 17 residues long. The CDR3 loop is CASSLALGGRATDEQFF. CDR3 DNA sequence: TGTGCCAGCAGCTTAGCGTTGGGCGGGAGGGCCACGGATGAGCAGTTCTTC.

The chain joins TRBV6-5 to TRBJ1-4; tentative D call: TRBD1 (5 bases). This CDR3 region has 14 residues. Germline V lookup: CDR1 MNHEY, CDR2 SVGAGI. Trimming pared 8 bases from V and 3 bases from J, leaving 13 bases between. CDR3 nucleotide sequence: TGTGCCAGCTGGTCAACCAGGGCTAATGAAAAACTGTTTTTT. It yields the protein CASWSTRANEKLFF.

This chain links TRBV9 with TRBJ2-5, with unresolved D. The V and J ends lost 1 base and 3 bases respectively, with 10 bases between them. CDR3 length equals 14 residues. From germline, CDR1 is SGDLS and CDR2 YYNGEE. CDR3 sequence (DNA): TGTGCCAGCAGCGTATTGGGCAGGAAAGAGACCCAGTACTTC. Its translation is CASSVLGRKETQYF.

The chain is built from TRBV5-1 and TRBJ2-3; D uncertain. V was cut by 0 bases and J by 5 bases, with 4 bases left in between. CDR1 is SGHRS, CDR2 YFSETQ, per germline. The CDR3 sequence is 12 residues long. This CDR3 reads CASSLALDTQYF. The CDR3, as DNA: TGCGCCAGCAGCTTGGCCTTAGATACGCAGTATTTT.

The CDR3 protein is CASSRSGGSFYEQYF. The DNA of the CDR3 is TGTGCCAGCTCCCGTAGCGGGGGATCATTCTACGAGCAGTACTTC. The chain has TRBV18 and TRBJ2-7; 9 bases are a match to TRBD2. This CDR3 spans 15 amino acids. Germline V CDR1 and CDR2: KGHSH, LQKENI. V was clipped by 6 bases and J by 3 bases; unmatched bases: 9.

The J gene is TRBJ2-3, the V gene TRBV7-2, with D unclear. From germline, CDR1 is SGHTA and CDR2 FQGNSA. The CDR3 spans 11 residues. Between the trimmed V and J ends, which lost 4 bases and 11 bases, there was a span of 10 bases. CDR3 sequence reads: CASSSGALQYF. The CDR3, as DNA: TGTGCCAGCAGCTCCGGAGCACTGCAGTATTTT.

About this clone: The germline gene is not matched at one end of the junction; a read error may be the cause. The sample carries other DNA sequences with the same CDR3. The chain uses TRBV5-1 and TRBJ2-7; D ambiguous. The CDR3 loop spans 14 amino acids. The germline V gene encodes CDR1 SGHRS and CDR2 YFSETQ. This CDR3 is CASSPGAGINEQYF. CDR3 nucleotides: TGTGCCAGCAGCCCTGGAGCAGGCATCAACGAGCAGTACTTC.

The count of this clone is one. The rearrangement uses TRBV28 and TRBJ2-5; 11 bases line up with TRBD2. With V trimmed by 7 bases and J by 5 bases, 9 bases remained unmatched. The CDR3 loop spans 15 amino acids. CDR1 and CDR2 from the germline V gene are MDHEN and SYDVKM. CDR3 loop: CASNLLAGEGETQYF. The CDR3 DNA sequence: TGTGCCAGCAACCTACTAGCGGGAGAGGGGGAGACCCAGTACTTC.

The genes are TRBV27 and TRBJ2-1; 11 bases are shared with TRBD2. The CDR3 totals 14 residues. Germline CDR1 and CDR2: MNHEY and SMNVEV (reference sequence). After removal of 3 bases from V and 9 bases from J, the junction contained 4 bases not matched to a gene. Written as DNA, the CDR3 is TGTGCCAGCAGTTTTACTAGCGGGGGTTTTGAGCAGTTCTTC. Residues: CASSFTSGGFEQFF.